The clone carrying this TCR beta chain turned up a few times. Its antigen is not known. V was clipped by 6 bases and J by 10 bases, with 19 bases between them. Germline CDR1 is SNHLY and CDR2 is FYNNEI. The CDR3 has 14 residues. Sequencing used immunoSEQ multiplex PCR; TCRdb keeps in-frame clones, though not all of them. The table records approximately 16,000 clones, approximately 83% of them present only once. The source of the sample is a study of T cell clonotyping in hematopoietic cell transplantation. Study-level points and caveats: Pathologically expanded recipient clonotypes increased progressively from day 30 to day 180 as diversity fell.

Sequencing was done on a sample of peripheral blood mononuclear cells. The chain is built from TRBV2 and TRBJ2-1; the D is unclear. This TCR was sampled from a woman in her forties in good health. Some clones in this sample may be carry-over from other donors' samples. The DNA for the CDR3 is TGTGCCAGCAGCCAAGTGAAGATGGTCCGGGAGCAGTTCTTC. It yields the protein CASSQVKMVREQFF.